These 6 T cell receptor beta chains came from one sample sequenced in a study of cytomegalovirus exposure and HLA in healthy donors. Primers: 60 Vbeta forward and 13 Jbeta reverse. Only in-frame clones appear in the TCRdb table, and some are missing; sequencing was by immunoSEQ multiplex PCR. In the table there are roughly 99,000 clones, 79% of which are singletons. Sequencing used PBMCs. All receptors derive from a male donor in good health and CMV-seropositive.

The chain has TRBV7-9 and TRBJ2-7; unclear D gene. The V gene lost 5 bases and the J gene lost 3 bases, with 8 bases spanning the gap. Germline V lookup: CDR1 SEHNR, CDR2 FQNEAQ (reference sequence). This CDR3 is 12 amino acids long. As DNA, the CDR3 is TGTGCCAGCAGCATTGGCTTCTACGAGCAGTACTTC. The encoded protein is CASSIGFYEQYF.

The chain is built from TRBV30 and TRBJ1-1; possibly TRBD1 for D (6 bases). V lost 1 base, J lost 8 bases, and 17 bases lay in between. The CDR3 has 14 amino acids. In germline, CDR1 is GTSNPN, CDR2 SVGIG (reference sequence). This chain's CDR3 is CAWSAEFRGPEAFF. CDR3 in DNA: TGTGCCTGGAGTGCCGAATTCAGGGGCCCGGAAGCTTTCTTT. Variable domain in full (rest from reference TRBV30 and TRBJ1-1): SQTIHQWPATLVQPVGSPLSLECTVEGTSNPNLYWYRQAAGRGLQLLFYSVGIGQISSEVPQNLSASRPQDRQFILSSKKLLLSDSGFYLCAWSAEFRGPEAFFGQGTRLTVV.

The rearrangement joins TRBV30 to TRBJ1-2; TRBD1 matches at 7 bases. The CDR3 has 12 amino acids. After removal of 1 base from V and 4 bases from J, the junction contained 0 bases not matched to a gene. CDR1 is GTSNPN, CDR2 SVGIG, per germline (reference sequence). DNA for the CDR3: TGTGCCTGGAGTGGACAGGGCTATGGCTACACCTTC. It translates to CAWSGQGYGYTF. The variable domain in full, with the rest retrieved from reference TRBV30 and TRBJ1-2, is SQTIHQWPATLVQPVGSPLSLECTVEGTSNPNLYWYRQAAGRGLQLLFYSVGIGQISSEVPQNLSASRPQDRQFILSSKKLLLSDSGFYLCAWSGQGYGYTFGSGTRLTVV.

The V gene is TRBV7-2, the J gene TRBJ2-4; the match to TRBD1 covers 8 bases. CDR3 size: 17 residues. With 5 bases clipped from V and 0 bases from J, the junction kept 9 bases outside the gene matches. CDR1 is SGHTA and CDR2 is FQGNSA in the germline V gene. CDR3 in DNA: TGTGCCAGCAGCCCTCGACAGGGGAGATTAGCCAAAAACATTCAGTACTTC. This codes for CASSPRQGRLAKNIQYF.

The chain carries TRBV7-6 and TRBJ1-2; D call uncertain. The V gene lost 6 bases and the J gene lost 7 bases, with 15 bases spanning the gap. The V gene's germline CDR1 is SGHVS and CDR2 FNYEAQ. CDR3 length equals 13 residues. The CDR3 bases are TGTGCCAGCAGTCGAGATCCGTCGGGTGGCTACACCTTC. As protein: CASSRDPSGGYTF.

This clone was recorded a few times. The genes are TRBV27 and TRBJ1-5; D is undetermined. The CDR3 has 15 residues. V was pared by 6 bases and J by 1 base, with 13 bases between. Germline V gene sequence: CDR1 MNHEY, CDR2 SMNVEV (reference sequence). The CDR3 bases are TGTGCCAGCAGCCCGGCAGGTCTGAGCAATCAGCCCCAGCATTTT. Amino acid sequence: CASSPAGLSNQPQHF.